The 29 T cell receptor beta chains below were found in one sample sequenced in a study of CD8 T cells in Susac syndrome. Reverse transcription of about 0.5 to 1 ug RNA was carried out with random hexamers. TCRdb ran MiXCR on the immunoSEQ multiplex PCR reads and lists one entry per CDR3 protein. The data show 250,000 to 300,000 distinct CDR3 sequences, with roughly 85% seen just once and 0.21% held by the top ten. Sample: CD8+ T cells from PBMCs. All receptors derive from a human donor with multiple sclerosis.

This clonotype has a handful of counts. The rearrangement uses TRBV6-6 and TRBJ2-7; 10 nucleotides match TRBD2. J gave up 6 bases and V 2 bases, and 4 bases lay outside the gene matches. The CDR3 loop spans 14 amino acids. Looked up from germline, CDR1 is MNHNY and CDR2 is SVGAGI (reference sequence). The CDR3 loop is CASSYAGTSVEQYF. In nucleotides, the CDR3 is TGTGCCAGCAGTTACGCCGGGACTAGCGTCGAGCAGTACTTC.

In the case of this clonotype: No conserved phenylalanine or tryptophan ends this CDR3, so it is likely a read error. V is TRBV7-9 and J is TRBJ2-5, with 8 positions matching TRBD2. The CDR3 runs 16 residues. The ends lost 0 bases at V and 5 bases at J; junction bases unmatched: 8. Germline CDR1 is SEHNR and CDR2 is FQNEAQ (reference sequence). CDR3 nucleotide sequence: TGTGCCAGCAGCTTAGCAACTAGCGGAGGGGGGGAGACCCAGTACCTC. Its translation: CASSLATSGGGETQYL.

The chain uses TRBV7-9 and TRBJ2-7; D is perhaps TRBD1 (7 bases). CDR3 size: 15 residues. CDR1 SEHNR and CDR2 FQNEAQ come from the germline V gene (reference sequence). The V gene lost 4 bases and the J gene lost 2 bases, with 15 bases spanning the gap. In DNA, the CDR3 is TGTGCCAGCAGCTCTTGGGGCGGGACAGCCTACGAGCAGTACTTC. Protein: CASSSWGGTAYEQYF.

The chain carries TRBV6-5 and TRBJ2-5, with D perhaps given as TRBD1 or TRBD2 (5 bases each). The V and J ends lost 0 bases and 4 bases respectively, with 12 bases between them. Germline lookup yields CDR1 MNHEY and CDR2 SVGAGI. The CDR3 runs 15 residues. The CDR3 is CASSYSSGTSETQYF. In nucleotides, the CDR3 is TGTGCCAGCAGTTACTCGAGTGGGACCTCAGAGACCCAGTACTTC.

In DNA form, the CDR3 reads TGTGCCAGCAGCCATCGGGGGGCAACGTCTAATGAAAAACTGTTTTTT. Its translation: CASSHRGATSNEKLFF. The chain couples TRBV4-2 to TRBJ1-4; D perhaps matches TRBD1 (6 bases). V was clipped by 3 bases and J by 3 bases, with 14 bases between them. CDR3 size: 16 residues. Germline V gene data show CDR1 as LGHNA and CDR2 as YNFKEQ.

This chain links TRBV12-3 or TRBV12-4 with TRBJ2-1, with no clear D. The germline V and J ends were trimmed by 1 base and 4 bases, with 8 bases remaining between them. CDR3 length: 14 amino acids. For the CDR3, the DNA is TGTGCCAGCAGTTTAGTTGGGCAGTACAATGAGCAGTTCTTC. It translates to CASSLVGQYNEQFF.

The CDR3 loop reads CASSILADLPNEQFF. The CDR3 bases are TGTGCCAGTAGTATACTAGCGGACTTACCCAATGAGCAGTTCTTC. This chain uses TRBV19 with TRBJ2-1; 7 positions agree with TRBD2. Per the germline V gene, CDR1 is LNHDA and CDR2 is SQIVND (reference sequence). The CDR3 totals 15 residues. V lost 2 bases, J lost 6 bases, and 7 bases stayed unmatched.

V usage is TRBV28 and J usage is TRBJ2-1, with TRBD1 matching 7 bases. Unmatched junction bases numbered 9, after V lost 10 bases and J lost 9 bases. Germline-derived CDR1 and CDR2 are MDHEN and SYDVKM. The CDR3 consists of 12 residues. In DNA, the CDR3 is TGTGCCACCGAGGGGGCCAACCTTGAGCAGTTCTTC. Translation gives CATEGANLEQFF.

The genes are TRBV6-6 and TRBJ2-3; TRBD1 agrees at 7 bases. There are 16 residues in the CDR3. Germline CDR1 and CDR2: MNHNY and SVGAGI (reference sequence). V lost 2 bases and J lost 2; bases outside the gene matches: 7. This chain's CDR3 is CASSYPLQGPTDTQYF. In DNA form, the CDR3 reads TGTGCCAGCAGTTACCCCCTACAGGGGCCCACAGATACGCAGTATTTT.

The V call is TRBV5-4, the J call TRBJ1-5; 12 nucleotides line up with TRBD1. CDR3 size: 15 residues. Germline V gives CDR1 SGHNT, CDR2 YYREEE (reference sequence). V was pared by 4 bases and J by 5 bases, with 4 bases of the junction left unmatched. CDR3 DNA sequence: TGTGCCAGCAGCCCCGGGACAGGGGGCGATCAGCCCCAGCATTTT. It specifies CASSPGTGGDQPQHF.

The genes are TRBV27 and TRBJ2-2; TRBD2 agrees at 15 bases. There are 18 residues in the CDR3. The germline CDR1 and CDR2 sequences are MNHEY and SMNVEV (reference sequence). V shed 5 bases and J 5 bases; nucleotides not matched to a gene: 9. The CDR3 sequence is CASSHPGLAGGATGELFF. The DNA of the CDR3 is TGTGCCAGCAGTCATCCGGGACTAGCGGGAGGCGCAACCGGGGAGCTGTTTTTT.

The CDR3 DNA reads TGCGCCAGCAGCAGTCTAGCGGGAGACTCCTACGAGCAGTACTTC. It translates to CASSSLAGDSYEQYF. This chain joins TRBV5-1 and TRBJ2-7; TRBD2 aligns across 10 bases. V shed 4 bases, J shed 0 bases, and the junction held 4 bases outside the gene matches. The CDR3 is made up of 15 amino acids. Per the germline V gene, CDR1 is SGHRS and CDR2 is YFSETQ.

This chain links TRBV7-2 with TRBJ2-7, with 9 nucleotides matching TRBD2. CDR3 length: 16 residues. Germline V gives CDR1 SGHTA, CDR2 FQGNSA. V trimming: 1 base; J trimming: 0 bases; junction bases outside the gene matches: 4. CDR3 DNA: TGTGCCAGCAGCTTAGGTGCTAGCGGGGCCTCCTACGAGCAGTACTTC. Translated, it gives CASSLGASGASYEQYF.

The rearrangement joins TRBV6-6 to TRBJ1-4; the D gene is possibly TRBD1 (5 bases). This CDR3 region has 16 residues. Germline values: CDR1 MNHNY, CDR2 SVGAGI (reference sequence). Trimming cost V 2 bases and J 0 bases, with 10 bases left between them. The CDR3 spells CASSYGHVATNEKLFF. CDR3 bases: TGTGCCAGCAGTTACGGACACGTTGCAACTAATGAAAAACTGTTTTTT.

This clonotype occurred a few times. V gene TRBV7-9 combines with J gene TRBJ2-7, with 10 bases that match TRBD2. V dropped 5 bases and J dropped 3; count of bases not matched to a gene: 4. The CDR3 spans 14 residues. Germline assignment: CDR1 SEHNR and CDR2 FQNEAQ (reference sequence). The CDR3 sequence is CASSPLAGGYEQYF. The DNA for the CDR3 is TGTGCCAGCAGCCCTTTAGCGGGAGGCTACGAGCAGTACTTC.

This clonotype was seen only a few times. A junction boundary mismatches the germline segment, possibly from a read error. The chain couples TRBV29-1 to TRBJ2-7, with a possible D match to TRBD2 (6 bases). Per the germline V gene, CDR1 is SQVTM and CDR2 is ANQGSEA. This CDR3 has 14 amino acids. The CDR3 sequence: CSVEDQIPTGEQYF. DNA of the CDR3: TGCAGCGTTGAAGATCAAATCCCCACGGGAGAGCAGTACTTT.

CDR3 loop: CASSYSVGGGYTF. CDR3 DNA: TGTGCCAGCAGTTACTCTGTCGGCGGAGGCTACACCTTC. This sequence joins TRBV6-5 and TRBJ1-2; D unclear. Trimming pared 0 bases from V and 8 bases from J, leaving 10 bases between. The CDR3 runs to 13 residues. CDR1 and CDR2 (germline): MNHEY, SVGAGI.

The CDR3 nucleotides are TGTGCCAGCAGCGTAGCTATGACAGATACGCAGTATTTT. It specifies CASSVAMTDTQYF. J is TRBJ2-3 and V is TRBV9; D gene unclear. Trimming shortened V by 0 bases and J by 3 bases, and 5 bases separated the two germline ends. The germline V gene has CDR1 SGDLS and CDR2 YYNGEE. This CDR3 contains 13 residues.

This chain joins TRBV5-8 and TRBJ2-6; either TRBD1 or TRBD2 may supply D (6 bases each). Looked up from germline, CDR1 is SGHTS and CDR2 is YDEGEE. CDR3 length equals 18 residues. The germline V and J ends were trimmed by 5 bases and 1 base, with 19 bases remaining between them. The CDR3 here is CASRPMGGEKSGANVLTF. The CDR3 coding sequence is TGTGCCAGCAGGCCGATGGGGGGCGAGAAGTCTGGGGCCAACGTCCTGACTTTC.

The chain is built from TRBV20-1 and TRBJ2-7; 7 nucleotides agree with TRBD1. Trimming took 6 bases from V and 0 from J; bases not matched to a gene: 11. CDR1 is DFQATT and CDR2 is SNEGSKA in the germline V gene (reference sequence). The CDR3 contains 15 residues. CDR3 loop: CSARSTGAISYEQYF. The CDR3 region has the DNA TGCAGTGCAAGATCCACAGGGGCCATCTCCTACGAGCAGTACTTC.

J is TRBJ2-1 and V is TRBV19; 7 nucleotides agree with TRBD2. J lost 7 bases, V lost 1 base, and 13 bases had no gene match. CDR1 and CDR2 from the germline V gene are LNHDA and SQIVND (reference sequence). The CDR3 sequence is 17 residues long. DNA of the CDR3: TGTGCCAGTAGTATAGTCGCACTAGCTCCCGGGAGGAATGAGCAGTTCTTC. Its protein product is CASSIVALAPGRNEQFF.

Only one count was recorded for this clonotype. V gene TRBV6-2 or TRBV6-3 combines with J gene TRBJ2-1; 8 bases agree with TRBD1. V lost 2 bases and J lost 4; bases outside the gene matches: 10. CDR3 length: 17 amino acids. Germline assignment: CDR1 MNHEY and CDR2 SVGEGT. The CDR3 DNA reads as TGTGCCAGCAGTTACACCCGGACAGGGAATATATACAATGAGCAGTTCTTC. The encoded protein is CASSYTRTGNIYNEQFF.

The chain joins TRBV5-6 to TRBJ1-2; D call uncertain. Germline V gene data show CDR1 as SGHDT and CDR2 as YYEEEE. V dropped 4 bases and J dropped 8 bases, with 12 bases sitting between them. This CDR3 region has 12 residues. This chain's CDR3 is CASSLSRVGYTF. The CDR3 DNA reads as TGTGCCAGCAGCCTAAGTCGGGTGGGCTACACCTTC.

As DNA, the CDR3 is TGTGCCAGCAGTCTTACAGGGGGCGCCTCATCTACGCAGTATTTT. This codes for CASSLTGGASSTQYF. The J gene is TRBJ2-3, the V gene TRBV11-2; the match to TRBD1 covers 9 bases. The CDR3 extends over 15 amino acids. CDR1 and CDR2 (germline): SGHAT, FQNNGV. Unmatched junction bases numbered 12, after V lost 6 bases and J lost 8 bases.

The CDR3 here is CATSDRGTGRYTF. The CDR3 bases are TGTGCCACCAGTGACCGGGGGACAGGGCGCTACACCTTC. The V gene is TRBV24-1, the J gene TRBJ1-2; 9 bases are shared with TRBD1. The length of the CDR3 is 13 residues. V shed 4 bases, J shed 9 bases, and the junction held 5 bases outside the gene matches. Germline loops: CDR1 KGHDR, CDR2 SFDVKD.

CDR3 coding DNA: TGTGCCAGCATCCCGGTCCCCCGGGAGATGAATGAGCAGTTCTTC. Residues: CASIPVPREMNEQFF. The rearrangement links TRBV28 to TRBJ2-1, with D perhaps matching TRBD2 (6 bases). The germline CDR1 and CDR2 sequences are MDHEN and SYDVKM. V lost 7 bases to trimming and J lost 7 bases, with 20 bases between them. CDR3 size: 15 residues.

V and J are TRBV10-3 and TRBJ2-7; 8 bases line up with TRBD1. The CDR3 runs 14 residues. CDR1 ENHRY and CDR2 SYGVKD come from the germline V gene. J was trimmed by 3 bases and V by 2 bases; bases with no gene match: 3. CDR3 sequence (DNA): TGTGCCATCAGTGAGGGACAGGGTGGCTACGAGCAGTACTTC. Amino acids: CAISEGQGGYEQYF.

V and J are TRBV4-2 and TRBJ2-3, with D perhaps matching TRBD2 (6 bases). Germline V gene sequence: CDR1 LGHNA, CDR2 YNFKEQ. V lost 0 bases to trimming and J lost 3 bases, with 13 bases between them. The CDR3 totals 16 residues. Here the CDR3 DNA reads TGTGCCAGCAGCCAAGATTCAGGGCTAGCGACAGATACGCAGTATTTT. Amino acids: CASSQDSGLATDTQYF.

The chain carries TRBV27 and TRBJ2-7, with D possibly being TRBD2 (5 bases). V shed 1 base and J shed 2 bases, with 15 bases lying between them. CDR3 length equals 16 residues. The germline V gene has CDR1 MNHEY and CDR2 SMNVEV (reference sequence). The CDR3 DNA is TGTGCCAGCAGTTTATTAGGGATTGAGGGTCCCTACGAGCAGTACTTC. Its translation: CASSLLGIEGPYEQYF.